The clone carrying this T cell receptor beta chain has at least ten counts. The antigen remains unidentified. This sample is drawn from a study of Graves' ophthalmopathy and Graves' hyperthyroidism. Looking at the study overall: Peripheral blood was obtained at first diagnosis, ahead of any treatment.

Aged 18 to 65, hyperthyroidism patients had new diagnoses of under 2 months' duration. Investigators amplified TCR beta CDR3 regions from RNA transcripts. An opening RT-PCR round employed HTBI primers and preceded a second-round multiplex PCR. One entry per CDR3 protein results from TCRdb running MiXCR on the multiplex PCR reads. The sample consists of some 350,000 distinct CDR3 sequences, 17% of them appearing once. From germline, CDR1 is MNHEY and CDR2 SVGAGI. Trimming left V 6 bases short and J 5 bases short, with 7 bases between. The length of the CDR3 is 11 residues. General observations from the study: Discrimination between ophthalmopathy and stable hyperthyroidism by a 13-signature model showed about 85% sensitivity and about 84% specificity.

This chain uses TRBV6-5 with TRBJ1-1, with D uncertain. The TCR originated in an adult woman with stable Graves' hyperthyroidism. The sample consisted of peripheral blood. The CDR3 DNA follows: TGTGCCAGCAGGAGTCCTACTGAAGCTTTCTTT. Protein sequence: CASRSPTEAFF.